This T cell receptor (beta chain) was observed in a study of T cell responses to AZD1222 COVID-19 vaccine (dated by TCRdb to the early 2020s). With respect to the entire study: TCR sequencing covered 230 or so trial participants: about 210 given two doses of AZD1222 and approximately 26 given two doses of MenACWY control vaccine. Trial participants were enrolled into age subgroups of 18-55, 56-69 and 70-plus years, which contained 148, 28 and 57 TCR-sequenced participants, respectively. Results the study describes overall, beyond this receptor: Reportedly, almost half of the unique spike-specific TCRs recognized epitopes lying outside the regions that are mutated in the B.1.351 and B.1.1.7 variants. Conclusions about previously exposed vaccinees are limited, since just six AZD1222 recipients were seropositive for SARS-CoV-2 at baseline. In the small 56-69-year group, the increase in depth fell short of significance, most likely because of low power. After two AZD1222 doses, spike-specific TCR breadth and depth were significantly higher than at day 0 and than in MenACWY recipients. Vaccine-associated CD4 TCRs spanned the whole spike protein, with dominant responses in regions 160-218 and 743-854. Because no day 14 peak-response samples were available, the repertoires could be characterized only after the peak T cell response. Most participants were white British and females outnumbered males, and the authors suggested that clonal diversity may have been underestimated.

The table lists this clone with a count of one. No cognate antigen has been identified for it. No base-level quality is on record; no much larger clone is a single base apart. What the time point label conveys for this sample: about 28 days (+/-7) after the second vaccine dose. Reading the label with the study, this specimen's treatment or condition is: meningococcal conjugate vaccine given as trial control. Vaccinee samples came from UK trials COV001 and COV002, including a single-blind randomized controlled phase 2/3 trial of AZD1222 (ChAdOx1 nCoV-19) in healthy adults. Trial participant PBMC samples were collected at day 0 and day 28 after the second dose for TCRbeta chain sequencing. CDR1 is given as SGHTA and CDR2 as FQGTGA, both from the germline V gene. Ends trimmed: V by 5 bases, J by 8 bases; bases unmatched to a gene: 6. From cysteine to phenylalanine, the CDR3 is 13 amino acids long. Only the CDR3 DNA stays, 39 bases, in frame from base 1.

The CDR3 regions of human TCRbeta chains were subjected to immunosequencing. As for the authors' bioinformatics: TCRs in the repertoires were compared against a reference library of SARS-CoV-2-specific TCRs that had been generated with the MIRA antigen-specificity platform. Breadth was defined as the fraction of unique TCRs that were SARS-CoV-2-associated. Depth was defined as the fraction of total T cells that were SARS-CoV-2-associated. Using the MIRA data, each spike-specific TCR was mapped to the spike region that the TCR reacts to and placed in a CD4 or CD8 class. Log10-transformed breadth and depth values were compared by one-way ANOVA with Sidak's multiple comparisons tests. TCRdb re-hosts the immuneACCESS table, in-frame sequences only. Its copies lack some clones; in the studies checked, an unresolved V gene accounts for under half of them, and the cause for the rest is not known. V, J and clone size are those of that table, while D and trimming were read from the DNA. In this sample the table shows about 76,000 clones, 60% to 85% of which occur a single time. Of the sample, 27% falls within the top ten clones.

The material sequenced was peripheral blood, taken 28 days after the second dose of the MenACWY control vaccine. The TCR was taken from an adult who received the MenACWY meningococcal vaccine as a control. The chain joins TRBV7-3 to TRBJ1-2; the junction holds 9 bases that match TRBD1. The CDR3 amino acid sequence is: CASSEDRGLGYTF. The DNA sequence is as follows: TGTGCCAGCAGCGAGGACAGGGGATTAGGCTACACCTTC.